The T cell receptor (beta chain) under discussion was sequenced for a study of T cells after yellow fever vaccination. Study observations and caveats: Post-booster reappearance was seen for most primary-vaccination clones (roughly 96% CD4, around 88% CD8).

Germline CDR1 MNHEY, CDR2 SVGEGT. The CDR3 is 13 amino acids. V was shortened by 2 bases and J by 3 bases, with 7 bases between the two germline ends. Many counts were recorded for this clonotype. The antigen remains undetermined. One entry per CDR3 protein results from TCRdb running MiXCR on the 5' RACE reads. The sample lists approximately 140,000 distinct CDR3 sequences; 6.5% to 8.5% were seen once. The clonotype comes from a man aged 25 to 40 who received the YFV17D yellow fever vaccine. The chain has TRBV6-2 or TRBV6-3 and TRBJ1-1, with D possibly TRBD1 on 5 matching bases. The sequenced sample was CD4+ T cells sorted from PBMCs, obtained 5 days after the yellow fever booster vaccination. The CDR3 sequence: CASSYIGDTEAFF. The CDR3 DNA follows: TGTGCCAGCAGTTACATAGGGGACACTGAAGCTTTCTTT.